This T cell receptor beta chain was documented in a study of graft-versus-host responses after intestinal transplantation. Overall study: All recipients were given anti-thymocyte globulin induction, and tacrolimus and steroids were then administered for around three years.

Sequencing was performed with immunoSEQ multiplex PCR; in TCRdb, only in-frame clones are kept and a portion is missing. This sample yields some 120,000 clones, of which just over 90% are seen a single time; roughly 0.23% belongs to the top ten. V gave up 1 base and J gave up 7 bases, with 10 bases separating them. CDR1 is MNHEY and CDR2 is SVGAGI in the germline V gene. CDR3 length: 13 residues. This clone was picked up one time. The antigen is undetermined. Whole-study findings and limits: Ileal or blood samples showed some GvH clones first, and such clones were also found in recipient marrow. The study associated peak circulating GvH clone levels with early post-transplant HvG declines.

The material was unstimulated CD4+ T cells sorted from spleen or lymph node cells, obtained before transplant. This clonotype was obtained from a human donor who was the organ donor for an intestinal transplant. The J gene is TRBJ1-2, the V gene TRBV6-5; D may be TRBD1 (6 bases). This CDR3 is CASSYLTQGGYTF. DNA for the CDR3: TGTGCCAGCAGTTACTTGACACAGGGTGGCTACACCTTC.